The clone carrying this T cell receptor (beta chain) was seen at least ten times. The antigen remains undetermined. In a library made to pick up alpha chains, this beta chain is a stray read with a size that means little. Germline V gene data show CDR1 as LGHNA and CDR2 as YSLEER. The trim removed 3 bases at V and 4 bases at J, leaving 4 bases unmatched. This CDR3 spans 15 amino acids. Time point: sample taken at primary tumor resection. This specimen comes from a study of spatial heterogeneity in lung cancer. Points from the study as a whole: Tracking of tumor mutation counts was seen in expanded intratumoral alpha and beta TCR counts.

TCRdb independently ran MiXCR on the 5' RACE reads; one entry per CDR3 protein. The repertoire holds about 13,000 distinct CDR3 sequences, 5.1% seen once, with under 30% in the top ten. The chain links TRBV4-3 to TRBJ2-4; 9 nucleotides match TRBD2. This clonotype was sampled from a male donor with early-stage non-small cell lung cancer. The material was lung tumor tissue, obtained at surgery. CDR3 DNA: TGCGCCAGCAGCCATTTAGCGGGGGAAAAAAACATTCAGTACTTC. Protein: CASSHLAGEKNIQYF.